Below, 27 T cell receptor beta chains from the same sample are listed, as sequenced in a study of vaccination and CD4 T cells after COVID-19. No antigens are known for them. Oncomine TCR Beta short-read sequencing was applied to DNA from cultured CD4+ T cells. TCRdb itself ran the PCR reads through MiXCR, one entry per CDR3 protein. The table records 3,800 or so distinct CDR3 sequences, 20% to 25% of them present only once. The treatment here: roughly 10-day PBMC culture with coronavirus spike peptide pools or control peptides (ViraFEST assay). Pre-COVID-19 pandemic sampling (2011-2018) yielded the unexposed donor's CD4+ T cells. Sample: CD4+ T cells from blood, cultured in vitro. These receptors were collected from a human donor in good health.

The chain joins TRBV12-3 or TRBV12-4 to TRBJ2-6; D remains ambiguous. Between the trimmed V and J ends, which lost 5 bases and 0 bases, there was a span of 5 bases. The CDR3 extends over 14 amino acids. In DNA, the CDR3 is TGTGCCAGCAGTCCCAGCTCTGGGGCCAACGTCCTGACTTTC. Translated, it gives CASSPSSGANVLTF.

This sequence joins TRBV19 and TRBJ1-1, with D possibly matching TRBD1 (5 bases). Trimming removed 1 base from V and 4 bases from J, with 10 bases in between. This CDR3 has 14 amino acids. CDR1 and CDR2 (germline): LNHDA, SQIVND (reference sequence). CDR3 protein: CASSIGGRGTEAFF. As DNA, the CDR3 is TGTGCCAGTAGTATAGGGGGCCGAGGCACTGAAGCTTTCTTT.

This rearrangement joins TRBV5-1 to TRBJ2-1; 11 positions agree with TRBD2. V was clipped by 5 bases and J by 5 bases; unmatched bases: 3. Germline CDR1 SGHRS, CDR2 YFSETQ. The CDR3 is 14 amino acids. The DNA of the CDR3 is TGCGCCAGCAGTGGGACTAGCGGACACAATGAGCAGTTCTTC. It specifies CASSGTSGHNEQFF.

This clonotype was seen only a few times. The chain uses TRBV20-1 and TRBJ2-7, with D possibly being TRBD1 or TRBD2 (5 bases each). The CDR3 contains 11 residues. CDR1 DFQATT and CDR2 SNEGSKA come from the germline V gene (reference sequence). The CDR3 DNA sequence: TGCAGAGGTGGGACCGCCTACGAGCAGTACTTC. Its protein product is CRGGTAYEQYF.

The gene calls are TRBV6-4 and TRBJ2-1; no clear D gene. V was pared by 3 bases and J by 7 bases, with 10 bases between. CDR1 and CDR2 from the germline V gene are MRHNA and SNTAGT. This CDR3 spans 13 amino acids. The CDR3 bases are TGTGCCAGCAGTGAGGACCCCCTGAATGAGCAGTTCTTC. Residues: CASSEDPLNEQFF.

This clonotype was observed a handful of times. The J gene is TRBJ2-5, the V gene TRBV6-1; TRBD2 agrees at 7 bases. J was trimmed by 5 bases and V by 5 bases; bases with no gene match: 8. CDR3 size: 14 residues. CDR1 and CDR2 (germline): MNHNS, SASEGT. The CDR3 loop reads CASSRIREAETQYF. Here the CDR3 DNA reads TGTGCCAGCAGTCGAATACGGGAGGCGGAGACCCAGTACTTC.

CDR3 sequence: CASQRPGTGVEQYF. The CDR3 nucleotides are TGTGCCAGCCAGAGGCCCGGGACAGGGGTCGAGCAGTACTTC. This chain links TRBV6-2 or TRBV6-3 with TRBJ2-7; 10 bases align to TRBD1. Germline-derived CDR1 and CDR2 are MNHEY and SVGEGT. The CDR3 extends over 14 amino acids. The V and J ends lost 8 bases and 6 bases, in that order; junction bases with no gene match: 10.

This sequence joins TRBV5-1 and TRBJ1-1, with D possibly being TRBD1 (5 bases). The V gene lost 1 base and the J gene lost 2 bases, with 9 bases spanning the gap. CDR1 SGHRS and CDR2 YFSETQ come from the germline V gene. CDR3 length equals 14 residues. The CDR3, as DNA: TGCGCCAGCAGCTTGACAGGAGGCAACACTGAAGCTTTCTTT. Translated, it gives CASSLTGGNTEAFF.

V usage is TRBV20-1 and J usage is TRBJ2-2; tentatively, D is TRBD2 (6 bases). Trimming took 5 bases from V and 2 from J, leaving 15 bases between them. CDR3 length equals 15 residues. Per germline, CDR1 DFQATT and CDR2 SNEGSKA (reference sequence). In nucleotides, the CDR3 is TGCAGTGCTTTGGCGGGACTCACTAACACCGGGGAGCTGTTTTTT. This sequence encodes CSALAGLTNTGELFF.

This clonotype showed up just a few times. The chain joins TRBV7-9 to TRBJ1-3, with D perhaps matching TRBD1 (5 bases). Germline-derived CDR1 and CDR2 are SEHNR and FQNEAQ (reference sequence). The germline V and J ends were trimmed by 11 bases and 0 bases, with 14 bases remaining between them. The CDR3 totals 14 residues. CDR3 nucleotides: TGTGCCCACCGGGGGGGACCCTCTGGAAACACCATATATTTT. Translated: CAHRGGPSGNTIYF. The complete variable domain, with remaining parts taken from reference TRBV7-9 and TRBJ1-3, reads DTGVSQNPRHKITKRGQNVTFRCDPISEHNRLYWYRQTLGQGPEFLTYFQNEAQLEKSRLLSDRFSAERPKGSFSTLEIQRTEQGDSAMYLCAHRGGPSGNTIYFGEGSWLTVV.

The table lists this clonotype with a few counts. This CDR3 is CASSLQGWGYEQYF. CDR3 bases: TGTGCCAGCAGTTTACAGGGTTGGGGCTACGAGCAGTACTTC. The chain has TRBV6-5 and TRBJ2-7; D possibly corresponds to TRBD1 (6 bases). Germline-derived CDR1 and CDR2 are MNHEY and SVGAGI. The CDR3 is made up of 14 amino acids. Between the trimmed V and J ends, which lost 4 bases and 3 bases, there was a span of 13 bases.

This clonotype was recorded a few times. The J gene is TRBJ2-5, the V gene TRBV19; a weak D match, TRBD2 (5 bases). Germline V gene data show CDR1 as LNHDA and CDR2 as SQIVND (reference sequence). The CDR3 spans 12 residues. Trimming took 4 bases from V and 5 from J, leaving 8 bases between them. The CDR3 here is CASSRGAETQYF. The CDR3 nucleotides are TGTGCCAGTAGTAGGGGAGCGGAGACCCAGTACTTC.

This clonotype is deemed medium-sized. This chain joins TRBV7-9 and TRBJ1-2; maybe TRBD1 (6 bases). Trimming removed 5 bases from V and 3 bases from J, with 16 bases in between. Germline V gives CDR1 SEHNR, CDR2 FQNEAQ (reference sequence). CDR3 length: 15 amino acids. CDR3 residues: CASSVTARGHYGYTF. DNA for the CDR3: TGTGCCAGCAGCGTAACGGCCAGGGGACACTATGGCTACACCTTC.

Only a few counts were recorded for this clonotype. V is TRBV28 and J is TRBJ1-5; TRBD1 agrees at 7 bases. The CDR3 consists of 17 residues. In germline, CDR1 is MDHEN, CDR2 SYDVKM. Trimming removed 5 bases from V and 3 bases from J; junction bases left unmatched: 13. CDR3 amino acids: CASSIPVGQAYNQPQHF. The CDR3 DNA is TGTGCCAGCAGTATACCGGTTGGACAGGCGTACAATCAGCCCCAGCATTTT.

CDR3 sequence: CASSVQTGDGYTF. The CDR3 nucleotides read TGCGCCAGCAGCGTACAGACAGGGGACGGCTACACCTTC. The J gene is TRBJ1-2, the V gene TRBV5-1; 8 bases agree with TRBD1. Germline trimming cut 4 bases from V and 8 bases from J; bases unmatched to any gene: 7. Germline-derived CDR1 and CDR2 are SGHRS and YFSETQ. The CDR3 runs 13 residues.

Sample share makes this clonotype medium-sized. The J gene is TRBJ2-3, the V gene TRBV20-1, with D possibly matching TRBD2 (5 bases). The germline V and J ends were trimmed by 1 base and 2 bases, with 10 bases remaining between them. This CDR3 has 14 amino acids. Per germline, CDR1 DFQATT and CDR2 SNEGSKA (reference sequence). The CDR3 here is CSARGEGNTDTQYF. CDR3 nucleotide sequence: TGCAGTGCTAGAGGAGAGGGCAACACAGATACGCAGTATTTT.

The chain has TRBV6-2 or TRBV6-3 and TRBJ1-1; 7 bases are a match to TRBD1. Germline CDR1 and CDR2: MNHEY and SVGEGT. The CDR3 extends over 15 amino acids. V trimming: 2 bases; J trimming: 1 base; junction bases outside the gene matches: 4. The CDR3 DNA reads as TGTGCCAGCAGTTACGCCGGGACAGCGAACACTGAAGCTTTCTTT. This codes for CASSYAGTANTEAFF.

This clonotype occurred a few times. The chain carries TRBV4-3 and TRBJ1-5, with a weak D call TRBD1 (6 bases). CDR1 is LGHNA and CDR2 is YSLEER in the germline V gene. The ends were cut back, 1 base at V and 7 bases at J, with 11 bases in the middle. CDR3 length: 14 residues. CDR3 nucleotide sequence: TGCGCCAGCAGCCAAGGCGGGGGGCGGCAGCCCCAGCATTTT. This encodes CASSQGGGRQPQHF.

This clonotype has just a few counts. CDR3 nucleotide sequence: TGTGCCATCAGTGGGTTGGCTAGCGGGGGCTATAGGGCTAGCACAGATACGCAGTATTTT. Translated: CAISGLASGGYRASTDTQYF. The J gene is TRBJ2-3, the V gene TRBV10-3; 10 bases agree with TRBD2. The CDR3 has 20 amino acids. Germline lookup yields CDR1 ENHRY and CDR2 SYGVKD. The V and J ends lost 4 bases and 0 bases, in that order; junction bases with no gene match: 16.

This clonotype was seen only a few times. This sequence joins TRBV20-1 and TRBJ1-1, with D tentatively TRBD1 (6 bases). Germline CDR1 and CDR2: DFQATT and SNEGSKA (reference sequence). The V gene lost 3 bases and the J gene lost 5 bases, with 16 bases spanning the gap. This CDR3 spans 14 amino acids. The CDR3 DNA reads TGCAGTGCTAGGGACAGTGGGGGACCTACTGAAGCTTTCTTT. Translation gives CSARDSGGPTEAFF.

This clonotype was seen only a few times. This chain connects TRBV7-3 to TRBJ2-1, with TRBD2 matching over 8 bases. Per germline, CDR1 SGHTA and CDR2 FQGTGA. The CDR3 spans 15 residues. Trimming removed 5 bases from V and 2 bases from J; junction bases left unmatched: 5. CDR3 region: CASSTGLVAYNEQFF. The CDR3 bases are TGTGCCAGCAGCACGGGACTAGTCGCCTACAATGAGCAGTTCTTC.

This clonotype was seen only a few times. CDR3 bases: TGTGCCAGCAGCATTCCGGGACAGGGTACCCACGAGCAGTACTTC. Its translation is CASSIPGQGTHEQYF. This sequence joins TRBV6-1 and TRBJ2-7; 9 positions agree with TRBD1. The trim removed 6 bases at V and 5 bases at J, leaving 11 bases unmatched. The CDR3 consists of 15 residues. The V gene's germline CDR1 is MNHNS and CDR2 SASEGT.

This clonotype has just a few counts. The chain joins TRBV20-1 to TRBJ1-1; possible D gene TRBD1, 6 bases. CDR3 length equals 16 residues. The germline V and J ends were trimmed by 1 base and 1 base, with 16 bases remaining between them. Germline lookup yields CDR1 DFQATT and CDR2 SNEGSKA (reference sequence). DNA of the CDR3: TGCAGTGCTAGAGTAGGGGGGACCAACCCGAACACTGAAGCTTTCTTT. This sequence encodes CSARVGGTNPNTEAFF.

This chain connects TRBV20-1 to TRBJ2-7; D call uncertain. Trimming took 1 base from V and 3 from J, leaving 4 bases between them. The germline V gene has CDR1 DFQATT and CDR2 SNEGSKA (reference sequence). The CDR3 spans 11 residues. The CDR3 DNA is TGCAGTGCTAGAGGTCACTACGAGCAGTACTTC. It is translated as CSARGHYEQYF.

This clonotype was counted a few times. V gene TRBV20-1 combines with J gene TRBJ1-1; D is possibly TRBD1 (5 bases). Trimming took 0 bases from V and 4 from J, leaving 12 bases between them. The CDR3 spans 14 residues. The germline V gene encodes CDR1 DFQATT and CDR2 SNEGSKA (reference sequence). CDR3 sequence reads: CSARDRGRGTEAFF. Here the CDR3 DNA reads TGCAGTGCTAGAGATCGGGGAAGGGGCACTGAAGCTTTCTTT.

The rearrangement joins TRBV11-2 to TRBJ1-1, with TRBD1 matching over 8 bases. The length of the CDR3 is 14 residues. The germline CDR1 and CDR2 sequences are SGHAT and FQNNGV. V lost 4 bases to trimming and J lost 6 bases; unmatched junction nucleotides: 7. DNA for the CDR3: TGTGCCAGCAGCTCTGTCAGGGGGCATGCTGAAGCTTTCTTT. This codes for CASSSVRGHAEAFF.

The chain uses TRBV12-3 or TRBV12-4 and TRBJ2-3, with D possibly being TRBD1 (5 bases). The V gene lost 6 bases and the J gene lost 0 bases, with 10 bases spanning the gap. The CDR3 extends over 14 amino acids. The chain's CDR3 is CASSPTVSTDTQYF. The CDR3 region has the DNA TGTGCCAGCAGCCCGACAGTTAGCACAGATACGCAGTATTTT.